This TCR beta chain was obtained from a study of regulatory T cells in long-lasting Graves disease. iRepertoire HTBI primers and Arm-PCR of CDR3 regions built TCR beta libraries. One entry per CDR3 protein results from TCRdb running MiXCR on the multiplex PCR reads. Of some 460,000 distinct CDR3 sequences in the sample, under 20% were seen once. This clonotype was found many times. What it binds is unknown. The germline V gene encodes CDR1 SGHRS and CDR2 YFSETQ. V was clipped by 2 bases and J by 6 bases, with 10 bases between them. CDR3 length equals 13 residues. Study outcomes and limitations: New patients shared some 970 public clonotypes, fewer than the roughly 2,700 shared by persistent patients.

The time point here: newly diagnosed GD, antithyroid drugs for less than 3 months. The TCR library was made from RNA extracted from PBMCs. The same sample was also studied in work on T cells in Graves' hyperthyroidism and ophthalmopathy.

The V and J genes are TRBV5-1 and TRBJ2-3; possible D gene TRBD1, 6 bases. The sample consisted of peripheral blood mononuclear cells (PBMCs), taken at new diagnosis, from a patient treated with antithyroid drugs. This receptor was taken from a man aged 40-50 years with Graves disease. The CDR3 coding sequence is TGCGCCAGCAGCTTCCAGGGGCGCGATACGCAGTATTTT. Protein sequence: CASSFQGRDTQYF.